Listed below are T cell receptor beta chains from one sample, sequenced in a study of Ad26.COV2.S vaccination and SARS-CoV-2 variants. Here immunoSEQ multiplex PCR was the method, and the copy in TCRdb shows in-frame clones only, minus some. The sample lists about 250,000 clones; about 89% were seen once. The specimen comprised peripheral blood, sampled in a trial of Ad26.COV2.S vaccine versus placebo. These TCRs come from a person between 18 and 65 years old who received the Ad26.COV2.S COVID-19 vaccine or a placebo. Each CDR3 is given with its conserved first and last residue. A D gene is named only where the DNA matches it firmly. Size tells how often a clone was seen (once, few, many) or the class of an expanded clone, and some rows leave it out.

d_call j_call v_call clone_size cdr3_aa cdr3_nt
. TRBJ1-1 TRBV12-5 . CASEPGGVNTEAFF TGTGCTAGTGAACCGGGGGGCGTGAACACTGAAGCTTTCTTT
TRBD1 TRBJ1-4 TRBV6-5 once CASSTGTATNEKLFF TGTGCCAGCAGCACCGGGACAGCAACTAATGAAAAACTGTTTTTT
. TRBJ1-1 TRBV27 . CASSPRGGTEAFF TGTGCCAGCAGTCCTCGGGGCGGAACTGAAGCTTTCTTT
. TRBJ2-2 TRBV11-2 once CASSFKTTLNTGELFF TGTGCCAGCAGCTTCAAGACAACCCTGAACACCGGGGAGCTGTTTTTT
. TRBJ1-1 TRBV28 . CASGGGGSNTEAFF TGTGCCAGCGGGGGCGGGGGTTCGAACACTGAAGCTTTCTTT
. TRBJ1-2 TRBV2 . CASSVSDVGYTF TGTGCCAGCAGTGTTTCGGACGTTGGCTACACCTTC
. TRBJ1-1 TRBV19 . CASSMTGNTEAFF TGTGCCAGTAGTATGACAGGGAACACTGAAGCTTTCTTT
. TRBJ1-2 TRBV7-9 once CASNLEGTPGGYTF TGTGCCAGCAACCTCGAGGGGACCCCGGGTGGCTACACCTTC
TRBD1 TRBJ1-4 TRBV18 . CASSPSEAGTATNEKLFF TGTGCCAGCTCACCAAGCGAGGCAGGGACAGCAACTAATGAAAAACTGTTTTTT
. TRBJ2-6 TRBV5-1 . CASSLAGLGLSGANVLTF TGCGCCAGCAGCTTGGCCGGGTTAGGGTTGTCTGGGGCCAACGTCCTGACTTTC
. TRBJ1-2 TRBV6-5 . CASSYSPGSYGYTF TGTGCCAGCAGTTACTCACCGGGGAGCTATGGCTACACCTTC
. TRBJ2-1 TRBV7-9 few CASSLAGTYEQFF TGTGCCAGCAGCTTAGCCGGGACATACGAGCAGTTCTTC
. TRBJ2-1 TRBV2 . CASDKQYNEQFF TGTGCCAGCGATAAGCAGTACAATGAGCAGTTCTTC
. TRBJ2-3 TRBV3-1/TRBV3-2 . CASSQATGFPDTQYF TGTGCCAGCAGCCAAGCAACCGGCTTTCCAGATACGCAGTATTTT
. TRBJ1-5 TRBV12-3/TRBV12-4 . CASRTDSNQPQHF TGTGCCAGCAGGACAGATAGCAATCAGCCCCAGCATTTT
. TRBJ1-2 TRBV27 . CASSWMGSGVYYGYTF TGTGCCAGCAGTTGGATGGGGTCAGGGGTTTACTATGGCTACACCTTC
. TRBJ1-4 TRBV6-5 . CASSYTRNEKLFF TGTGCCAGCAGTTACACGAGAAATGAAAAACTGTTTTTT
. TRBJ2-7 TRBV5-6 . CASSLLATREQYF TGTGCCAGCAGCTTGCTAGCAACGCGCGAGCAGTACTTC
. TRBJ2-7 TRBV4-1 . CASSRFFTDEQYF TGCGCCAGCAGCCGGTTTTTCACTGACGAGCAGTACTTC
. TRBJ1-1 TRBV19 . CASSGGKGTEAFF TGTGCCAGTTCGGGAGGGAAGGGCACTGAAGCTTTCTTT
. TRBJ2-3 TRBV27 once CASSALQDYTQYF TGTGCCAGCAGTGCCTTACAGGATTATACGCAGTATTTT
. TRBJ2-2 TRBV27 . CASSWKGPGELFF TGTGCCAGCAGTTGGAAAGGGCCCGGGGAGCTGTTTTTT
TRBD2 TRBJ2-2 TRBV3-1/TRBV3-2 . CASSLAGGSGELFF TGTGCCAGCAGCCTTGCGGGGGGGTCCGGGGAGCTGTTTTTT
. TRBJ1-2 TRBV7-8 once CASSLDRGANYGYTF TGTGCCAGCAGCTTAGACCGGGGAGCTAACTATGGCTACACCTTC
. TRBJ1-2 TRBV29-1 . CSGAGLDYGYTF TGCAGCGGAGCCGGGCTTGACTATGGCTACACCTTC
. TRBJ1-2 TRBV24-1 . CATSDGYRDHGYTF TGTGCCACCAGTGATGGCTACAGGGACCATGGCTACACCTTC
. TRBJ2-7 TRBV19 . CASSIDGSGLYEQYF TGTGCCAGTAGTATAGACGGGAGTGGTCTCTACGAGCAGTACTTC
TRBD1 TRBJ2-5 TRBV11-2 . CASSYARQGGETQYF TGTGCCAGCAGCTACGCCCGACAGGGGGGCGAGACCCAGTACTTC
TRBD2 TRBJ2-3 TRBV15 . CATSTGTSGYTDTQYF TGTGCCACCAGTACAGGGACTAGCGGGTACACAGATACGCAGTATTTT
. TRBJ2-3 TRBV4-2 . CASSPGELADTQYF TGTGCCAGCAGTCCGGGGGAACTAGCAGATACGCAGTATTTT
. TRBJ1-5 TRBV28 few CASSQRVLNQPQHF TGTGCCAGCAGCCAACGGGTCCTTAATCAGCCCCAGCATTTT
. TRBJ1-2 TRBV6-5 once CASSPSPTVFYGYTF TGTGCCAGCAGCCCATCTCCGACAGTATTCTATGGCTACACCTTC
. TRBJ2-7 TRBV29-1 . CSVGGSSYEQYF TGCAGCGTTGGAGGGAGCTCCTACGAGCAGTACTTC
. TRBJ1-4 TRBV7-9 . CASSLEAGTMFF TGTGCCAGCAGCTTAGAGGCAGGGACAATGTTTTTT
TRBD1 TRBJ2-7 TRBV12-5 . CASGLVQQGGYEQYF TGTGCTAGTGGTTTGGTACAACAGGGGGGATACGAGCAGTACTTC
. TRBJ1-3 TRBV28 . CASTDPDRWDGNTIYF TGTGCCAGCACCGACCCCGACAGGTGGGATGGAAACACCATATATTTT
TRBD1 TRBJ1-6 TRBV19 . CASTSGQYNSPLHF TGTGCCAGTACCTCGGGACAGTATAATTCACCCCTCCACTTT
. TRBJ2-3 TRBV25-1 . CASSGEVGEYWGGDTQYF TGTGCCAGCAGTGGAGAGGTTGGGGAATATTGGGGAGGAGATACGCAGTATTTT
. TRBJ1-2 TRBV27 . CASSPDTGTTLNYGYTF TGTGCCAGCAGTCCGGACACCGGGACGACCCTAAACTATGGCTACACCTTC
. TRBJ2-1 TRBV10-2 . CASSEYRENNEQFF TGCGCCAGCAGTGAGTACAGGGAAAACAATGAGCAGTTCTTC
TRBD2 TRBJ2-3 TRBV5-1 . CASSLTSQAGGSTDTQYF TGCGCCAGCAGCTTGACTTCCCAAGCGGGGGGAAGCACAGATACGCAGTATTTT
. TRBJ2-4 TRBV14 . CASSQLDSHIQYF TGTGCCAGCAGCCAGTTGGACTCTCACATTCAGTACTTC
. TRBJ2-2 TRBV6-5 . CASGDREAGELFF TGTGCCAGCGGAGACAGGGAGGCCGGGGAGCTGTTTTTT
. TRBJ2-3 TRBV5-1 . CASSLGASTDTQYF TGCGCCAGCAGCTTGGGGGCTAGCACAGATACGCAGTATTTT
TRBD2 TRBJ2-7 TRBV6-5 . CASSLSGTSGYEQYF TGTGCCAGCAGTTTATCCGGGACTAGCGGCTACGAGCAGTACTTC
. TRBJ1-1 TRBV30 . CAWSPGTPNTEAFF TGTGCCTGGAGTCCAGGCACGCCGAACACTGAAGCTTTCTTT
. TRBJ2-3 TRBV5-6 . CASSLRAGVTGDTQYF TGTGCCAGCAGCTTGAGGGCGGGCGTTACGGGAGATACGCAGTATTTT
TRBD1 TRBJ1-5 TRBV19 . CASSILTGGIQPQHF TGTGCCAGTAGTATTCTAACAGGGGGCATTCAGCCCCAGCATTTT
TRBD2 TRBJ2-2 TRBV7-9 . CASSLSGGVNTGELFF TGTGCCAGCAGCTTAAGTGGGGGGGTGAACACCGGGGAGCTGTTTTTT
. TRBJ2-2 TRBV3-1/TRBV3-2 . CASSWWSVVKTGELFF TGTGCCAGCAGCTGGTGGAGCGTAGTCAAAACCGGGGAGCTGTTTTTT
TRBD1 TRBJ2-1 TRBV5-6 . CASSLTGQGAYNEQFF TGTGCCAGCAGCTTAACGGGACAGGGGGCTTACAATGAGCAGTTCTTC
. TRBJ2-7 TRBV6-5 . CASSYSTGGTTMQYF TGTGCCAGCAGTTACTCGACCGGGGGAACTACGATGCAGTACTTC
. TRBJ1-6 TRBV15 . CATSGDRGYNSPLHF TGTGCCACCAGCGGAGATAGGGGGTATAATTCACCCCTCCACTTT
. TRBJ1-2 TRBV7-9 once CASSPGEANYGYTF TGTGCCAGCAGCCCCGGGGAAGCTAACTATGGCTACACCTTC
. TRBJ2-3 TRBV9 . CASSVGGARTDTQYF TGTGCCAGCAGCGTGGGGGGGGCCCGCACAGATACGCAGTATTTT
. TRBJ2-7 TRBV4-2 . CASSQDRQDDSYEQYF TGTGCCAGCAGCCAAGATCGGCAGGACGACTCCTACGAGCAGTACTTC
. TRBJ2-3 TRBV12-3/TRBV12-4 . CASSPSSTDTQYF TGTGCCAGCAGTCCCAGTAGCACAGATACGCAGTATTTT
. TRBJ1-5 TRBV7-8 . CASSPDTYSNQPQHF TGTGCCAGCAGCCCCGACACCTATAGCAATCAGCCCCAGCATTTT
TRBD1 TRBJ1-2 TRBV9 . CASSVDRGGGYTF TGTGCCAGCAGCGTAGACAGGGGTGGTGGCTACACCTTC